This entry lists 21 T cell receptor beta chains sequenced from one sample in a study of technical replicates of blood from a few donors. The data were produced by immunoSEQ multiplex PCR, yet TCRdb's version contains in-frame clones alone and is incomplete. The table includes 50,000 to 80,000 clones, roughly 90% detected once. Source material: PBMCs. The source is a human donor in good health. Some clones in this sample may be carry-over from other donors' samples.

The CDR3 DNA is TGTGCCAGCAGCCAAGAATTCCCTGCAACTAATGAAAAACTGTTTTTT. Protein sequence: CASSQEFPATNEKLFF. The chain employs TRBV14 and TRBJ1-4; D gene uncertain. V was clipped by 0 bases and J by 0 bases, with 8 bases between them. This CDR3 is 16 amino acids long. The germline CDR1 and CDR2 sequences are SGHDN and FVKESK.

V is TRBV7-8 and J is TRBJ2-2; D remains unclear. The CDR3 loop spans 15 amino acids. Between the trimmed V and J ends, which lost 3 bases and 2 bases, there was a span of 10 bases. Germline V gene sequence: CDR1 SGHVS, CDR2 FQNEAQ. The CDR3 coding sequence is TGTGCCAGCAGCTTTCGTCTTCTAAACACCGGGGAGCTGTTTTTT. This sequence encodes CASSFRLLNTGELFF.

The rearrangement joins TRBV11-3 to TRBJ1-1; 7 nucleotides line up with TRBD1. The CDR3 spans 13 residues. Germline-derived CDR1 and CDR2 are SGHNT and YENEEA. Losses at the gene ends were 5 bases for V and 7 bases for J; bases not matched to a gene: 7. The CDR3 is CASSAGTASEAFF. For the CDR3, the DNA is TGTGCCAGCAGCGCCGGGACAGCCAGTGAAGCTTTCTTT.

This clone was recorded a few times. The CDR3 DNA follows: TGTGCCTGGAGTGTAACTAGCGAGGGCTACGAGCAGTACTTC. Its translation: CAWSVTSEGYEQYF. The chain employs TRBV30 and TRBJ2-7; TRBD2 agrees at 7 bases. The trim removed 0 bases at V and 3 bases at J, leaving 5 bases unmatched. Germline CDR1 is GTSNPN and CDR2 is SVGIG (reference sequence). This CDR3 spans 14 amino acids.

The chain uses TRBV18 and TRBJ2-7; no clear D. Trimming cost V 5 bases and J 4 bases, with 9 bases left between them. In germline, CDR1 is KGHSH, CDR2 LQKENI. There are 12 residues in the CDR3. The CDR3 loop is CASSAAAYEQYF. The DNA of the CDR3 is TGTGCCAGCTCAGCCGCGGCTTACGAGCAGTACTTC.

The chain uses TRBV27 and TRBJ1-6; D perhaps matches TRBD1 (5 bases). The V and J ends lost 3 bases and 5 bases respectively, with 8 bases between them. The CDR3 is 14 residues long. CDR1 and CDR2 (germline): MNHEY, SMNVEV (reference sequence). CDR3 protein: CASSLTENNSPLHF. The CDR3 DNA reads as TGTGCCAGCAGTTTGACAGAAAATAATTCACCCCTCCACTTT.

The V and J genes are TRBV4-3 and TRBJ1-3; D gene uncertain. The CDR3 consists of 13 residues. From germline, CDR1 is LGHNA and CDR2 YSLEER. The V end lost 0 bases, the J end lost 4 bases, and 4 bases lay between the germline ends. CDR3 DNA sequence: TGCGCCAGCAGCCAAGAACGGGGAAACACCATATATTTT. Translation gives CASSQERGNTIYF.

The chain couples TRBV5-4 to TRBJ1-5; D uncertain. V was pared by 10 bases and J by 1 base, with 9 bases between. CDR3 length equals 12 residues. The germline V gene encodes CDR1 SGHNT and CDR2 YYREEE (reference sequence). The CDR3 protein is CAPIVSNQPQHF. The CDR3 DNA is TGTGCCCCCATAGTGAGCAATCAGCCCCAGCATTTT.

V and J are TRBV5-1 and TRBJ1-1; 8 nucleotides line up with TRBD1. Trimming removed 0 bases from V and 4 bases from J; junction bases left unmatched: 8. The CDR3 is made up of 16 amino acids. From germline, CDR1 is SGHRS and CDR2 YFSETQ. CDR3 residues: CASSLGAGGIGTEAFF. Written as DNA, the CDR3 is TGCGCCAGCAGCTTGGGGGCAGGGGGCATTGGCACTGAAGCTTTCTTT.

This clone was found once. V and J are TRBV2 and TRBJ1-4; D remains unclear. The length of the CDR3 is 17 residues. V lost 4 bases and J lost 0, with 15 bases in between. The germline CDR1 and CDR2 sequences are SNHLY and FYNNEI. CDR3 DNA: TGTGCCAGCAGTGGCCGCGGGGTGTTTTCAACTAATGAAAAACTGTTTTTT. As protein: CASSGRGVFSTNEKLFF.

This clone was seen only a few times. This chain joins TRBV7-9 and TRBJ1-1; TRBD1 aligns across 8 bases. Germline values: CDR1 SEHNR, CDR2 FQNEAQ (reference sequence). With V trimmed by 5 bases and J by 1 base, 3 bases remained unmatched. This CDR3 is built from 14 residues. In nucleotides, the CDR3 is TGTGCCAGCAGCGACACAGGGGGGAACACTGAAGCTTTCTTT. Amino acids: CASSDTGGNTEAFF. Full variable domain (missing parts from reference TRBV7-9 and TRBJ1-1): DTGVSQNPRHKITKRGQNVTFRCDPISEHNRLYWYRQTLGQGPEFLTYFQNEAQLEKSRLLSDRFSAERPKGSFSTLEIQRTEQGDSAMYLCASSDTGGNTEAFFGQGTRLTVV.

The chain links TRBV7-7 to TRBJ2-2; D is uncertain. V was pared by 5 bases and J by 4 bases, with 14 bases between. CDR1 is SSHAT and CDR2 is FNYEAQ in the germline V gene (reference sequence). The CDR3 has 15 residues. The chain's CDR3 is CASSPQLRGTGELFF. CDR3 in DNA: TGTGCCAGCAGCCCACAACTCCGAGGCACCGGGGAGCTGTTTTTT.

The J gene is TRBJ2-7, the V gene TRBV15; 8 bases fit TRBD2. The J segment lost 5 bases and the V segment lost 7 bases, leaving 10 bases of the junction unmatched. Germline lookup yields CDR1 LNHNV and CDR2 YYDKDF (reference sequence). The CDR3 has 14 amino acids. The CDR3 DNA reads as TGTGCCACCAAGCCCAGCGGGAGCCACCACGAGCAGTACTTC. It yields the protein CATKPSGSHHEQYF. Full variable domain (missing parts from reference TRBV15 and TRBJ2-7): DAMVIQNPRYQVTQFGKPVTLSCSQTLNHNVMYWYQQKSSQAPKLLFHYYDKDFNNEADTPDNFQSRRPNTSFCFLDIRSPGLGDTAMYLCATKPSGSHHEQYFGPGTRLTVT.

This chain's CDR3 is CASSRLSGLNEKLFF. The CDR3 DNA is TGTGCCAGCAGCCGATTATCGGGACTTAATGAAAAACTGTTTTTT. This chain links TRBV11-2 with TRBJ1-4, with a possible D match to TRBD1 (5 bases). The germline V gene encodes CDR1 SGHAT and CDR2 FQNNGV. The ends were cut back, 5 bases at V and 4 bases at J, with 14 bases in the middle. The CDR3 has 15 residues.

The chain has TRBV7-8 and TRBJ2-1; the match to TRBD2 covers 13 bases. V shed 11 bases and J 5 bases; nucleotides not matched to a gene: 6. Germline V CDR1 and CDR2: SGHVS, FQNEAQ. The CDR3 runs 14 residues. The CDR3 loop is CASGGLAGNNEQFF. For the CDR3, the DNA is TGTGCCTCAGGGGGACTAGCGGGGAACAATGAGCAGTTCTTC.

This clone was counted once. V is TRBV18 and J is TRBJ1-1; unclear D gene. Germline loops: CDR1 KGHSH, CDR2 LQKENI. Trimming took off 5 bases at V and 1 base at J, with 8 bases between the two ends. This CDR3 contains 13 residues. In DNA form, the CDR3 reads TGTGCCAGCTCAGAGGGTGGGAACACTGAAGCTTTCTTT. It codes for CASSEGGNTEAFF.

CDR3: CASSLTGVWTEAFF. The DNA for the CDR3 is TGTGCCAGCAGCCTGACAGGGGTGTGGACTGAAGCTTTCTTT. This chain connects TRBV6-5 to TRBJ1-1; 8 positions agree with TRBD1. After removal of 6 bases from V and 5 bases from J, the junction contained 8 bases not matched to a gene. This CDR3 spans 14 amino acids. The germline V gene encodes CDR1 MNHEY and CDR2 SVGAGI.

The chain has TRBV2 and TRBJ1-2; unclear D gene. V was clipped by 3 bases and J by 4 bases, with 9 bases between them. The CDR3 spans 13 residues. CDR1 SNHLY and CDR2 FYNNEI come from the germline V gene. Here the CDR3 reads CASSEVVSYGYTF. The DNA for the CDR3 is TGTGCCAGCAGTGAGGTAGTGTCCTATGGCTACACCTTC.

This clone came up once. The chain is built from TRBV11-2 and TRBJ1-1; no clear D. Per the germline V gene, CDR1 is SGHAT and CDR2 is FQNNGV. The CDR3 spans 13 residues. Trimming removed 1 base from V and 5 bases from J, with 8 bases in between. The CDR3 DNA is TGTGCCAGCAGCTTAGTTCGGGATACTGAAGCTTTCTTT. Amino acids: CASSLVRDTEAFF.

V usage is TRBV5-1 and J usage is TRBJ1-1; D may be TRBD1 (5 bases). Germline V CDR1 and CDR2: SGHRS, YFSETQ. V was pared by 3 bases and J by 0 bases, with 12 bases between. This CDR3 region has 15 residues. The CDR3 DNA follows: TGCGCCAGCAGCTACCTCGGGGGGATGAACACTGAAGCTTTCTTT. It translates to CASSYLGGMNTEAFF.

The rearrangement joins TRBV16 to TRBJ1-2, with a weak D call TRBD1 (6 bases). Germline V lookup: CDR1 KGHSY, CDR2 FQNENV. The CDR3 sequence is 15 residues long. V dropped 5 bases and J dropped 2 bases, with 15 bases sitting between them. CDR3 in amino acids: CASSSTGNRNYGYTF. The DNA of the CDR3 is TGTGCCAGCAGCTCGACAGGAAATCGGAACTATGGCTACACCTTC.